This TCR beta chain was sequenced in a study of tumor-infiltrating lymphocytes in primary liver carcinoma. Across the study: The patient population consisted of men and women between 30 and 69 years of age. Productive TCRbeta read counts per sample ran from roughly 3.65 to 7.13 million and were similar across tissue types.

Starting material for RNA and DNA co-extraction consisted of roughly 19-34 mg of unsorted bulk tissue. With chronic HBV infection, the patients were also treatment-naive. Each sampled tumor had five separate regions taken from it. Trimming pared 6 bases from V and 1 base from J, leaving 14 bases between. Germline V gene lookup returns CDR1 SGHAT and CDR2 FQNNGV. The CDR3 is 15 residues long. This clonotype was seen many times. The input was about 490 ng total RNA; TCR beta cDNA was made from it with a constant-region primer. Three rounds of nested multiplex PCR with slightly modified ARM-PCR produced TCR beta libraries. The two initial PCR rounds, about 9 cycles each, used TRBV1-TRBV30 forward and C-beta reverse primers. TCRdb reprocessed the multiplex PCR reads with MiXCR, giving one entry per CDR3 protein. The data show more than 100,000 distinct CDR3 sequences, roughly 69% seen once.

J is TRBJ2-3 and V is TRBV11-2; TRBD1 might be the D (6 bases). The source of this sequence is a woman aged 60-75 years with primary liver carcinoma and hepatitis B virus infection. Sequenced: liver tumor tissue from sampling region 1. Subset of the sample: tumor region T1, superior pole. CDR3 region: CASRLRRQGTDTQYF. The CDR3 DNA reads as TGTGCCAGCAGGCTCCGGAGACAGGGCACAGATACGCAGTATTTT.